The T cell receptor (beta chain) described here comes from a study of cytomegalovirus exposure and HLA in healthy donors. Points from the study as a whole: It was reportedly the case that the classifier diagnosed cytomegalovirus status with high specificity and sensitivity.

CDR1 is LGHNA, CDR2 YSLEER, per germline. The CDR3 is 18 residues long. The junction had 7 bases not matched to a gene; V was cut back by 0 bases and J by 1 base. This clone was seen only a few times. Its antigen is unidentified. It was with 60 Vbeta and 13 Jbeta primers that the PCR ran. Clones were read by immunoSEQ multiplex PCR, and TCRdb kept only the in-frame ones, dropping some. This sample yields 150,000 to 200,000 clones, of which roughly four fifths are seen a single time; over 1.2% belongs to the top ten. Source material: PBMCs. The V and J genes are TRBV4-3 and TRBJ2-2, with 8 bases matching TRBD2. The TCR was taken from a man aged 55-75 years in good health and CMV-seronegative. CDR3 region: CASSQELGRGVNTGELFF. The DNA of the CDR3 is TGCGCCAGCAGCCAAGAACTAGGGCGGGGGGTGAACACCGGGGAGCTGTTTTTT.